Below, 23 T cell receptor beta chains from the same sample are listed, as sequenced in a study of T cell clusters in autoimmune cytopenias. One tube held mixed TRB-A and TRB-B primer pools for touch-down PCR. TCRdb reprocessed the multiplex PCR reads, keeping one entry per CDR3 protein, no DNA. This sample carries roughly 9,000 distinct CDR3 sequences, with approximately 3.1% going to the ten biggest clones. TRB amplification used around 260 ng of peripheral blood genomic DNA. Specimen: peripheral blood. Every receptor here comes from a human donor with an autoimmune cytopenia or autoimmune hepatitis (not recorded which).

This clonotype is classed as medium-sized by frequency. The V and J genes are TRBV18 and TRBJ1-4. The CDR3 has 15 amino acids. Germline assignment: CDR1 KGHSH and CDR2 LQKENI. The chain's CDR3 is CASSPPSSRAEKLFF.

This chain connects TRBV24-1 to TRBJ2-5; TCRdb's D gene call, TRBD2, goes unchecked for lack of DNA. Germline V gene data show CDR1 as KGHDR and CDR2 as SFDVKD. CDR3 length: 16 amino acids. CDR3 amino acids: CATSVLLAGGRETQYF.

This chain uses TRBV20-1 with TRBJ2-7; TCRdb returns TRBD2, unconfirmable since there is no DNA. In germline, CDR1 is DFQATT, CDR2 SNEGSKA (reference sequence). The CDR3 covers 13 residues. CDR3 protein: CSATGLAGYEQYF.

This chain joins TRBV12-3 or TRBV12-4 and TRBJ2-1; TCRdb returns TRBD2, unconfirmable since there is no DNA. The CDR3 contains 18 residues. The CDR3 sequence: CASRGGPASGRPYNEQFF.

Its frequency marks this clonotype as medium-sized (0.01 to 0.1%). The chain combines TRBV10-3 with TRBJ2-3; TCRdb calls TRBD1, which cannot be checked without DNA. Germline V gene sequence: CDR1 ENHRY, CDR2 SYGVKD. The CDR3 totals 14 residues. Here the CDR3 reads CAISERGYADTQYF.

The chain links TRBV12-5 to TRBJ2-6; TCRdb reports TRBD1, a call that lacks DNA to check it against. The CDR3 runs 15 residues. Germline V gives CDR1 LGHNT, CDR2 FRNRAP. The CDR3 spells CASGSTGTGANVLTF.

The chain joins TRBV6-2 or TRBV6-3 to TRBJ2-6; TCRdb returns TRBD1, unconfirmable since there is no DNA. There are 17 residues in the CDR3. Germline V gene lookup returns CDR1 MNHEY and CDR2 SVGEGT. The CDR3 spells CASSKHMSAPGANVLTF.

This clonotype is deemed medium-sized by its frequency. J is TRBJ2-3 and V is TRBV12-3 or TRBV12-4; there is no DNA to check the TCRdb D call of TRBD2. CDR3 length: 17 residues. This CDR3 reads CASSLFRAGGRTDTQYF.

In terms of frequency, this clonotype is medium-sized (0.01 to 0.1%). This chain links TRBV6-5 with TRBJ2-1. This CDR3 spans 13 amino acids. The germline V gene encodes CDR1 MNHEY and CDR2 SVGAGI. The CDR3 spells CASSYPVGSKQFF.

Measured by frequency, this clonotype is medium-sized. This chain links TRBV27 with TRBJ2-1. The CDR3 totals 18 residues. Per germline, CDR1 MNHEY and CDR2 SMNVEV (reference sequence). CDR3: CASRRDATTVSSYNEQFF.

V is TRBV6-6 and J is TRBJ1-2; lacking DNA, the TRBD1 call made by TCRdb goes unchecked. CDR1 is MNHNY, CDR2 SVGAGI, per germline (reference sequence). The CDR3 length is 12 residues. CDR3: CASSWDNYGYTF.

This clonotype registers medium-sized by frequency. The chain joins TRBV29-1 to TRBJ2-2; TCRdb lists TRBD2, though no DNA is available to test this call. CDR3 length: 17 residues. Germline V gene lookup returns CDR1 SQVTM and CDR2 ANQGSEA. The CDR3 reads CSVAGLGLAANTGELFF.

This clonotype counts as medium-sized by frequency. CDR3 amino acids: CASSPVEVYEQYF. V usage is TRBV18 and J usage is TRBJ2-7. The CDR3 extends over 13 amino acids. CDR1 and CDR2 from the germline V gene are KGHSH and LQKENI. The whole variable domain, filled in from reference TRBV18 and TRBJ2-7, reads NAGVMQNPRHLVRRRGQEARLRCSPMKGHSHVYWYRQLPEEGLKFMVYLQKENIIDESGMPKERFSAEFPKEGPSILRIQQVVRGDSAAYFCASSPVEVYEQYFGPGTRLTVT.

By frequency, this clonotype is medium-sized. This chain joins TRBV29-1 and TRBJ2-3. The germline gives CDR1 SQVTM, CDR2 ANQGSEA. The CDR3 length is 12 residues. The CDR3 sequence: CSERLDTDTQYF.

In terms of frequency, this clonotype is medium-sized. The gene calls are TRBV5-6 and TRBJ2-5. The CDR3 covers 13 residues. The germline V gene has CDR1 SGHDT and CDR2 YYEEEE. The CDR3 spells CASSLAFPETQYF.

This chain links TRBV18 with TRBJ1-4; TCRdb designates TRBD1, a call that cannot be tested without DNA. CDR3 size: 14 residues. Germline CDR1 KGHSH, CDR2 LQKENI. This CDR3 reads CASSPFSGDEKLFF.

The CDR3 loop reads CATSDQITSLGRNEQFF. This chain links TRBV24-1 with TRBJ2-1; TCRdb's assignment of TRBD2 cannot be checked, as there is no DNA. Germline-derived CDR1 and CDR2 are KGHDR and SFDVKD. The CDR3 runs to 17 residues.

This clonotype is called medium-sized based on its frequency. The V and J genes are TRBV12-3 or TRBV12-4 and TRBJ2-1; TCRdb's D call, TRBD1, is unchecked because there is no DNA. This CDR3 has 13 amino acids. This chain's CDR3 is CASSGGLYNEQFF.

According to its frequency, this clonotype is medium-sized (0.01 to 0.1%). V and J are TRBV29-1 and TRBJ1-4; TCRdb's D call of TRBD1 is untestable without DNA. Germline V gene data show CDR1 as SQVTM and CDR2 as ANQGSEA. The CDR3 totals 12 residues. The CDR3 region is CSVWTKDGKLFF.

This clonotype is identified as medium-sized (0.01 to 0.1%) from frequency. The V and J genes are TRBV6-5 and TRBJ1-1. In germline, CDR1 is MNHEY, CDR2 SVGAGI. This CDR3 contains 15 residues. CDR3 in amino acids: CASSYSSSRGPEAFF.

The V and J genes are TRBV6-2 or TRBV6-3 and TRBJ1-4. The V gene's germline CDR1 is MNHEY and CDR2 SVGEGT. This CDR3 spans 15 amino acids. This chain's CDR3 is CASSLLGTTNEKLFF.

The V call is TRBV7-6, the J call TRBJ1-6; TCRdb indicates TRBD1, and absent DNA this call remains unverified. Germline lookup yields CDR1 SGHVS and CDR2 FNYEAQ. The CDR3 loop spans 14 amino acids. The CDR3 sequence is CASSLSRGNSPLHF.

The V gene is TRBV6-5, the J gene TRBJ1-1; TCRdb's assignment of TRBD1 cannot be checked, as there is no DNA. In germline, CDR1 is MNHEY, CDR2 SVGAGI. This CDR3 is 11 amino acids long. This chain's CDR3 is CASSSSGVAFF.